Shown below are 12 T cell receptor beta chains from a single sample sequenced in a study of shared clonotypes between healthy human individuals. Profiled with immunoSEQ multiplex PCR; TCRdb holds only in-frame clones, not every one. The sample shows fewer than 1.6 million clones, roughly 98.5% of them seen only once. Sequencing was carried out using naive CD4+ T cells sorted from blood. Described subset: CD45RA+ positively selected. These TCRs come from a man aged 25-40 years in good health.

The rearrangement links TRBV5-5 to TRBJ2-7, with D perhaps matching TRBD2 (5 bases). Germline V CDR1 and CDR2: SGHKS, YYEKEE (reference sequence). Trimming left V 1 base short and J 3 bases short, with 11 bases between. The CDR3 has 14 amino acids. The CDR3 DNA follows: TGTGCCAGCAGCTTGACTAGTTACCTCTACGAGCAGTACTTC. This sequence encodes CASSLTSYLYEQYF.

The rearrangement joins TRBV10-2 to TRBJ1-5, with a tentative D call TRBD1 (5 bases). The CDR3 has 13 residues. Per germline, CDR1 WSHSY and CDR2 SAAADI. Trimming left V 2 bases short and J 6 bases short, with 8 bases between. CDR3 sequence (DNA): TGCGCCAGCAGTGAGGACAGATCTCAGCCCCAGCATTTT. It is translated as CASSEDRSQPQHF.

V usage is TRBV9 and J usage is TRBJ1-3, with D hard to call. With 0 bases removed from V and 0 bases from J, the gap between germline ends came to 13 bases. The CDR3 is made up of 17 amino acids. Germline CDR1 is SGDLS and CDR2 is YYNGEE. The CDR3 DNA sequence: TGTGCCAGCAGCGTAGAGCCCGTAACGAGCTCTGGAAACACCATATATTTT. It yields the protein CASSVEPVTSSGNTIYF.

This sequence joins TRBV30 and TRBJ2-6; TRBD1 matches 9 bases. The V gene end was trimmed by 2 bases and the J gene end by 0 bases; junction bases not matched to a gene: 8. The CDR3 extends over 18 amino acids. From germline, CDR1 is GTSNPN and CDR2 SVGIG (reference sequence). Here the CDR3 DNA reads TGTGCCTGGAGTATCTGGGACAGGGTTGTCTCTGGGGCCAACGTCCTGACTTTC. Encoded protein: CAWSIWDRVVSGANVLTF.

The rearrangement links TRBV15 to TRBJ1-3; D is possibly TRBD1 (6 bases). The CDR3 runs 16 residues. Germline CDR1 is LNHNV and CDR2 is YYDKDF (reference sequence). Deletions cut 3 bases from V and 3 bases from J, with 15 bases between. The CDR3 nucleotides read TGTGCCACCAGCAGGGACCTTGGGGGGCTTGGAAACACCATATATTTT. Translating it yields CATSRDLGGLGNTIYF.

This chain connects TRBV7-2 to TRBJ2-1; no reliable D call. This CDR3 is built from 14 residues. Trimming took 4 bases from V and 1 from J, leaving 8 bases between them. Germline-derived CDR1 and CDR2 are SGHTA and FQGNSA. CDR3 coding DNA: TGTGCCAGCAGCTGGGTCCCGTCCTACAATGAGCAGTTCTTC. Protein: CASSWVPSYNEQFF.

The chain links TRBV2 to TRBJ2-7; D not certain. Germline V gives CDR1 SNHLY, CDR2 FYNNEI. The CDR3 length is 13 residues. The germline V and J ends were trimmed by 5 bases and 3 bases, with 11 bases remaining between them. CDR3 protein: CASSPTKGYEQYF. The CDR3 bases are TGTGCCAGCAGTCCTACCAAGGGCTACGAGCAGTACTTC. Complete variable domain (other parts from reference TRBV2 and TRBJ2-7): EPEVTQTPSHQVTQMGQEVILRCVPISNHLYFYWYRQILGQKVEFLVSFYNNEISEKSEIFDDQFSVERPDGSNFTLKIRSTKLEDSAMYFCASSPTKGYEQYFGPGTRLTVT.

The chain links TRBV19 to TRBJ2-7; D assignment may be TRBD1 or TRBD2 (5 bases each). Trimming pared 2 bases from V and 3 bases from J, leaving 20 bases between. This CDR3 contains 17 residues. Germline CDR1 is LNHDA and CDR2 is SQIVND (reference sequence). The CDR3 loop reads CASSIRQISGTYYEQYF. DNA for the CDR3: TGTGCCAGTAGTATACGGCAAATTTCAGGGACCTACTACGAGCAGTACTTC.

The genes are TRBV15 and TRBJ2-2; D possibly corresponds to TRBD2 (6 bases). V was pared by 0 bases and J by 5 bases, with 16 bases between. Germline CDR1 LNHNV, CDR2 YYDKDF (reference sequence). The CDR3 is 17 residues long. CDR3: CATSRELGRGKTGELFF. The CDR3 DNA is TGTGCCACCAGCAGAGAGTTGGGGCGGGGAAAGACCGGGGAGCTGTTTTTT.

The chain is built from TRBV6-8 and TRBJ2-3, with a weak D call TRBD1 (5 bases). CDR3 length equals 18 residues. The V end lost 2 bases, the J end lost 2 bases, and 20 bases lay between the germline ends. From germline, CDR1 is MNHGY and CDR2 SAAAGT. CDR3 nucleotides: TGTGCCAGCAGTTACGGGGCCCCCCCGAGAGCCCTCACAGATACGCAGTATTTT. Translation: CASSYGAPPRALTDTQYF.

This chain connects TRBV2 to TRBJ2-1, with D possibly being TRBD1 (5 bases). The germline V gene has CDR1 SNHLY and CDR2 FYNNEI. The CDR3 covers 16 residues. Trimming shortened V by 7 bases and J by 0 bases, and 16 bases separated the two germline ends. As DNA, the CDR3 is TGTGCCAGCAACCAGGGCGGAGTGAGCTCCTACAATGAGCAGTTCTTC. Protein product: CASNQGGVSSYNEQFF.

This chain connects TRBV28 to TRBJ2-1, with D possibly being TRBD2 (6 bases). V was pared by 7 bases and J by 8 bases, with 18 bases between. Germline assignment: CDR1 MDHEN and CDR2 SYDVKM. This CDR3 is built from 14 residues. The CDR3 here is CASNGGIPRDEQFF. The CDR3 DNA follows: TGTGCCAGCAATGGCGGGATACCTAGGGATGAGCAGTTCTTC. The full variable domain, its missing parts supplied by reference TRBV28 and TRBJ2-1, is DVKVTQSSRYLVKRTGEKVFLECVQDMDHENMFWYRQDPGLGLRLIYFSYDVKMKEKGDIPEGYSVSREKKERFSLILESASTNQTSMYLCASNGGIPRDEQFFGPGTRLTVL.